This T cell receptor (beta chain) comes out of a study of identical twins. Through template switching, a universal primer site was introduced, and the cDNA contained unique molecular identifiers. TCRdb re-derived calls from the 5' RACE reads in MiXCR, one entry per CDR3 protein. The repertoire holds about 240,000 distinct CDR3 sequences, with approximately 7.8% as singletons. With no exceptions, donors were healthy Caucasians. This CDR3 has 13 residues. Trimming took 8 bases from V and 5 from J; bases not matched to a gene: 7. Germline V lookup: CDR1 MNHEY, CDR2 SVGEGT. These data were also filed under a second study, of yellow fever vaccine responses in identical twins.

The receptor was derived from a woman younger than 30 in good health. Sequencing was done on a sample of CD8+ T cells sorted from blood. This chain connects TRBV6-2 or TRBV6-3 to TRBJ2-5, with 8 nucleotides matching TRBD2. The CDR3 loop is CASGIGGEETQYF. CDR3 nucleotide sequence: TGTGCCAGCGGAATCGGGGGGGAGGAGACCCAGTACTTC.